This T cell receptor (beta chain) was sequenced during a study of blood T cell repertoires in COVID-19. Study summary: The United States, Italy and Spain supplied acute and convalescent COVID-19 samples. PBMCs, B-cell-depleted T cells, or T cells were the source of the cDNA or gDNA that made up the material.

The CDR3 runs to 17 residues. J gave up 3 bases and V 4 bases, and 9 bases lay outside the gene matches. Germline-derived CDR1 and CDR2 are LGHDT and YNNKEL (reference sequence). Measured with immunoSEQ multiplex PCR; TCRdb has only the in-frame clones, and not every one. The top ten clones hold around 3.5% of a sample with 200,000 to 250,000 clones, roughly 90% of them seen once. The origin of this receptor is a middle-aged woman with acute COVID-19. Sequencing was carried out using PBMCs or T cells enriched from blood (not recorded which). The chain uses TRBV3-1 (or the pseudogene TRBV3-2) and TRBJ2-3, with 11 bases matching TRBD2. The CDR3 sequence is CASSRSRLAGGTDTQYF. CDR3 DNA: TGTGCCAGCAGCCGAAGCCGGCTAGCGGGGGGTACAGATACGCAGTATTTT.